Listed below are T cell receptor beta chains from one sample, sequenced in a study of beta chain features in type 1 diabetes. Clones were sequenced by immunoSEQ multiplex PCR, and TCRdb holds only the in-frame ones, with some missing. Among 500,000 to 650,000 clones listed, roughly 12% were seen once. Material: naive CD4+ T cells from blood. These receptors all stem from a man in his thirties or forties with type 1 diabetes. Both conserved end residues are part of each CDR3. Fields, in order: V gene, CDR3 length, J gene, D gene, CDR3 protein. The D gene is left open where the match is weak.

>TRBV28|15|TRBJ1-4|NA
CASSLRLATNEKLFF
>TRBV4-1|17|TRBJ1-2|NA
CASSPTGTSSLGYGYTF
>TRBV6-5|13|TRBJ2-7|NA
CASSYLQSYEQYF
>TRBV14|13|TRBJ2-1|NA
CASSQGEANEQFF
>TRBV6-5|14|TRBJ2-3|TRBD2
CASRYRESGGTQYF
>TRBV7-2|15|TRBJ2-7|NA
CASSTSNGVGYEQYF
>TRBV19|16|TRBJ2-2|NA
CASSMFPYPNTGELFF
>TRBV9|17|TRBJ2-3|NA
CASSVAGSRVRTDTQYF
>TRBV27|16|TRBJ1-5|NA
CASSPGEGKPNQPQHF
>TRBV25-1|14|TRBJ2-7|NA
CASSERRSSYEQYF
>TRBV30|14|TRBJ2-5|NA
CAWSVGHHRETQYF
>TRBV21-1|14|TRBJ2-7|NA
CASYCTGRPYEQYF
>TRBV30|15|TRBJ1-6|TRBD1
CASIHRGSRDSPLHF
>TRBV11-2|13|TRBJ1-2|NA
CASSFPGIDGYTF
>TRBV10-3|17|TRBJ2-6|TRBD1
CAISESRTGAGANVLTF
>TRBV6-6|14|TRBJ1-3|NA
CASSSVGSGNTIYF
>TRBV11-2|14|TRBJ2-1|NA
CASSSPRGRNEQFF